This T cell receptor beta chain was sequenced in a study of T cell responses to AZD1222 COVID-19 vaccine (dated by TCRdb to the early 2020s). Notes on the research overall: AZD1222 recipients whose second dose came at about 4 weeks and those whose second dose came at about 12 weeks were combined into one group, since spike-specific TCR depth and breadth did not differ between the two schedules. A total of over 230 trial participants underwent TCR sequencing, of whom more than 200 had received two doses of AZD1222 and some 25 had received two doses of the MenACWY control vaccine. Trial participants were enrolled into age subgroups of 18-55, 56-69 and 70-plus years, which contained roughly 150, 30 and 60 TCR-sequenced participants, respectively.

The CDR3 contains 16 residues, cysteine and phenylalanine counted. CDR3 DNA only is kept here, 48 bases in frame from base 1. Trimming leaves V shorter by 5 bases and J shorter by 2 bases, with the junction holding 11 bases beyond the gene matches. CDR1 and CDR2 are read off the germline V gene (reference sequence) as MNHEY and SMNVEV. The CDR3 regions of human TCRbeta chains were analyzed by immunosequencing. The study's processing was this. Repertoire TCRs were checked for matches against a reference library of SARS-CoV-2-specific TCRs that had been generated using the MIRA antigen-specificity platform. Breadth was defined as the fraction of unique TCRs that were SARS-CoV-2-associated, and depth was defined as the fraction of total T cells that were SARS-CoV-2-associated. Each spike-specific TCR was assigned to its reactive spike region and to a CD4 or CD8 class using the MIRA data. Log10-transformed breadth and depth values were compared by one-way ANOVA with Sidak's multiple comparisons tests. TCRdb obtained this table from immuneACCESS and retained in-frame rearrangements with V and J assigned. These tables miss some clones; where compared with another copy, unresolved V genes account for less than half of the shortfall, and the remainder is unexplained. V, J and clone size reflect that table, while D and trimming were determined from the DNA. The sample data list around 140,000 clones, and 91% of these were observed just once. The top ten clonotypes cover about 1.5% of the sample.

As regards this clone: The antigen this receptor binds is unknown. The sample holds no much larger clone one base away, and base qualities are not on file.

Beyond this particular receptor, the publication reports: The vaccine-associated CD4 TCRs covered the entire spike protein, and the dominant responses fell in regions 160-218 and 743-854. Only a handful of AZD1222 recipients were SARS-CoV-2 seropositive at baseline, limiting conclusions about previously exposed vaccinees. Participants were mostly white British and included more females than males, and it was suggested by the authors that clonal diversity may have been underestimated. After two AZD1222 doses, spike-specific TCR breadth and depth were significantly higher than at day 0 and than in MenACWY recipients. Reportedly, close to half of the unique spike-specific TCRs recognized epitopes lying outside the regions that are mutated in the B.1.351 and B.1.1.7 variants. Because no day 14 peak-response samples were available, repertoires were characterized only after the peak T cell response. The 56-69-year group was small, and its depth increase did not reach significance, likely because of low power.

This sample's time point label indicates: baseline before first vaccination. Vaccinee samples came from UK trials COV001 and COV002, including a single-blind randomized controlled phase 2/3 trial of AZD1222 (ChAdOx1 nCoV-19) in healthy adults. For TCRbeta chain sequencing, PBMC samples from trial participants were taken at day 0 and at day 28 after the second dose. The sequence joins TRBV27 to TRBJ2-7, with 8 central nucleotides matching TRBD2. The sample consisted of peripheral blood, taken on day 0 of AZD1222 vaccination. This receptor was taken from an adult in good health. Read as DNA, the sequence is TGTGCCAGCAGTCGCCTCTCGCCGGGACTAGCCTACGAGCAGTACTTC. This encodes CASSRLSPGLAYEQYF.